This paragraph covers one T cell receptor (beta chain) sequence. This clonotype was counted many times. Its recognized antigen is unknown. Base qualities are not recorded, but no much larger clone differs from it by a single base. Stable hyperthyroidism was defined as no progression to ophthalmopathy within 18 months of follow-up. Patients with hyperthyroidism were aged 18 to 65 years, had been newly diagnosed, and had a disease duration of less than 2 months. Patients with other autoimmune diseases, uncontrolled infections, pregnancy or lactation were excluded. Diagnosis was based on clinical symptoms, serum thyroxine, TRAb, thyroid ultrasound and orbital computed tomography. Ficoll-Paque density gradient centrifugation was used to isolate PBMCs from approximately 11 ml of fresh peripheral blood. Total RNA was extracted with Trizol reagent and quality-checked on an Agilent 2100 Bioanalyzer. This sample stems from a study of Graves' ophthalmopathy and Graves' hyperthyroidism (dated by TCRdb to the late 2010s). Study-level background: Peripheral blood samples were taken at the time of initial diagnosis, before any treatment was given. For independent validation, a separate cohort was made up of about 18 hyperthyroidism patients plus 17 patients who later progressed from hyperthyroidism to ophthalmopathy. After sampling, hyperthyroidism patients received methimazole starting at 30 mg daily, and ophthalmopathy patients received high-dose intravenous methylprednisolone. For training and testing, the roughly 97 patients in the discovery cohort were randomly divided in a 7:3 ratio. A discovery set of 100 patients (43 ophthalmopathy, 57 stable hyperthyroidism) was enrolled to explore V-J signatures distinguishing ophthalmopathy from hyperthyroidism. In total, 135 blood samples were TCR-sequenced: approximately 42 ophthalmopathy, around 75 hyperthyroidism and about 17 hyperthyroidism-to-ophthalmopathy patients. To tell Graves' ophthalmopathy apart from Graves' hyperthyroidism, and to predict which patients would progress to ophthalmopathy, the study relied on TCR beta repertoire signatures. In roughly 6 hyperthyroidism patients, T-cell repertoires of thyroid tissue and blood were compared. On the study overall, not on this receptor specifically: Most expanded thyroid clonotypes with a frequency above 0.001 also appeared in blood, which suggests that blood repertoires may reflect the immune response in the thyroid. In validation, the model predicted ophthalmopathy progression with about 70% sensitivity and roughly 72% specificity; approximately 12 predicted patients were CT-confirmed with GO in a median of approximately six months. Sample size was not predetermined statistically, and investigators were not blinded to group allocation. The 13-signature model separated ophthalmopathy from stable hyperthyroidism with 87.88% sensitivity and almost 84% specificity in cross-validation, and 80%/75% in the test set.

TCR beta CDR3 regions were amplified from RNA transcripts for repertoire sequencing. The first round was an RT-PCR using HTBI primers with the Qiagen OneStep RT-PCR kit, and this first round was followed by a second-round multiplex PCR, then size selection and purification. Libraries were sequenced paired-end with 100 bp reads on an Illumina HiSeq2000. On the authors' methods: SOAPnuke was used to process the reads, throwing out any read that had adapters, had uncalled bases, had a mean Phred below 15, or lacked an exact constant-primer or identifier match. COPE v1.2.5 was used to merge the high-quality paired reads. Unique nucleotide sequences were defined as clonotypes and aligned to IMGT TRB V, D and J references using MiTCR v1.1. Only V-J combinations with frequency above 0.0001 were analysed, covering 98% to 99.2% of repertoires. For each V-J combination, a TCR clonal expansion and chaos score was defined as the ratio of F50 clonal expansion to chaos observed in the TCRdist matrix. Welch's t-statistics and random forest were used to reduce features to about 14 V-J combinations, which were fed into a naive Bayes classifier. The similarity between thyroid and blood repertoires was quantified using the Morisita-Horn index. The public reads were reanalyzed by TCRdb: fastp trimming at Q25, MiXCR alignment, in-frame beta chains only. Every CDR3 protein is listed once, alongside the most common genes and DNA of its rows. Clone size and V and J calls follow TCRdb, not the original study. Here the sample has 350,000 to 400,000 distinct CDR3 sequences; 15% occur a single time. Around 7% of the sample lies in the top ten.

This sequence originates from a woman between 18 and 30 years old with stable Graves' hyperthyroidism. Donor details come from another sample of the same person, matched by shared clones. Material for sequencing was peripheral blood.

The CDR3 region reads CASSLGGRYGYTF. The DNA is TGTGCCAGCAGCTTGGGGGGTCGCTATGGCTACACCTTC. In this chain, TRBV7-9 is recombined with TRBJ1-2, and the D gene may be TRBD1, 5 bases matching. The germline V gene (reference sequence) supplies CDR1 SEHNR and CDR2 FQNEAQ. V drops 3 bases and J drops 4 bases, leaving 9 bases in between. The CDR3, cysteine through phenylalanine, is 13 amino acids long. The kept DNA is CDR3 alone, 39 bases in frame from the first base. Extended through the reference TRBV7-9 and TRBJ1-2 proteins, this CDR3 yields the full variable domain: DTGVSQNPRHKITKRGQNVTFRCDPISEHNRLYWYRQTLGQGPEFLTYFQNEAQLEKSRLLSDRFSAERPKGSFSTLEIQRTEQGDSAMYLCASSLGGRYGYTFGSGTRLTVV.